Shown below are 21 T cell receptor beta chains from a single sample sequenced in a study of blood T cells in healthy people across ages (dated by TCRdb to 2015 to 2017). The protocol used for the library was 5' RACE. Instrument used: Illumina HiSeq 2500. A second PCR of about 7 to 12 cycles was run with a J-beta primer mix and a sample-barcoded 5' primer. TCRdb reran the public reads through fastp at Q25 and MiXCR, keeping productive beta chains. One record per CDR3 amino acid sequence lists the most common genes and DNA. This sample lists 590,000 or so distinct CDR3 sequences; 25% to 30% were detected once. The ten largest clones add up to 15% to 19% of the sample. The specimen sequenced was blood. The receptors stem from a woman aged 80 or older in good health.

The chain uses TRBV7-2 and TRBJ2-4; D unresolved. V dropped 5 bases and J dropped 13 bases, with 18 bases sitting between them. The CDR3 has 13 amino acids. CDR1 and CDR2 from the germline V gene are SGHTA and FQGNSA. CDR3 sequence reads: CASSGVNEYGQYF. The CDR3 nucleotides are TGTGCCAGCAGCGGGGTAAACGAGTACGGGCAGTACTTC.

The genes are TRBV7-2 and TRBJ1-6; no clear D. Trimming removed 11 bases at V and 10 bases at J, with 18 bases between. This CDR3 has 13 residues. CDR1 and CDR2 (germline): SGHTA, FQGNSA. The chain's CDR3 is CASGSGFRSPLHF. The CDR3 nucleotides are TGTGCCTCCGGGAGTGGGTTTAGGTCACCCCTCCACTTT.

This clonotype was observed at least ten times. The chain links TRBV6-5 to TRBJ1-2; weak D call: TRBD1 (5 bases). This CDR3 comprises 11 residues. Germline CDR1 reads MNHEY; CDR2 reads SVGAGI. With 2 bases removed from V and 13 bases from J, the gap between germline ends came to 11 bases. The CDR3 nucleotides read TGTGCCAGCAGTTACCAGGGAAGAACCACCTTC. Its protein is CASSYQGRTTF.

This clonotype showed up just a few times. The gene calls are TRBV20-1 and TRBJ1-6; 7 bases align to TRBD1. Germline V lookup: CDR1 DFQATT, CDR2 SNEGSKA (reference sequence). The trim removed 3 bases at V and 11 bases at J, leaving 7 bases unmatched. The CDR3 has 13 residues. The CDR3 reads CSARGRGLTPLHF. CDR3 DNA sequence: TGCAGTGCTAGGGGCAGGGGGTTGACACCCCTCCACTTT.

In this sample, this clonotype turned up many times. V and J are TRBV6-6 and TRBJ2-5; possible D gene TRBD2, 6 bases. This CDR3 has 14 residues. Per germline, CDR1 MNHNY and CDR2 SVGAGI (reference sequence). Trimming stripped 4 bases from V and 4 bases from J, with 13 bases between. The CDR3 loop is CASSFPQTRETQYF. The CDR3 nucleotides are TGTGCCAGCAGTTTCCCTCAGACTAGAGAGACCCAGTACTTC.

Note on this clonotype: A clone one base away is much larger, so this may be a read error. The V call is TRBV29-1, the J call TRBJ2-3; no firm D call. Germline lookup yields CDR1 SQVTM and CDR2 ANQGSEA. The CDR3 extends over 13 amino acids. CDR3 residues: CGVDMGNTDTQYF. The CDR3 DNA is TGCGGCGTTGATATGGGAAACACAGATACGCAGTATTTT.

This clonotype appeared many times. The genes are TRBV6-2 or TRBV6-3 and TRBJ1-2; maybe TRBD1 (6 bases). This CDR3 contains 12 residues. Germline V gene data show CDR1 as MNHEY and CDR2 as SVGEGT. V was trimmed by 5 bases and J by 4 bases, leaving 8 bases between them. Written as DNA, the CDR3 is TGTGCCAGCAGTAAGGACAGCTATGGCTACACCTTC. It specifies CASSKDSYGYTF.

There are many counts of this clonotype. This chain links TRBV20-1 with TRBJ1-5; D ambiguous. V lost 3 bases and J lost 6, with 15 bases in between. Germline loops: CDR1 DFQATT, CDR2 SNEGSKA (reference sequence). This CDR3 has 14 residues. Written as DNA, the CDR3 is TGCAGTGCTAGGTGGGGTGGGGTGAGTCAGCCCCAGCATTTT. Amino acid sequence: CSARWGGVSQPQHF.

The chain links TRBV5-4 to TRBJ2-5; 10 nucleotides align to TRBD1. The CDR3 is 14 amino acids. Trimming at V came to 5 bases and at J to 5 bases, leaving 6 bases not matched to a gene. Per germline, CDR1 SGHNT and CDR2 YYREEE (reference sequence). DNA for the CDR3: TGTGCCAGCAGGCCGGGACAGGGGTCTGAGACCCAGTACTTC. Its translation is CASRPGQGSETQYF.

This clonotype came up a few times. A read error may explain this, as a much larger clone is one base away. The chain is built from TRBV4-3 and TRBJ2-7; 15 bases are shared with TRBD2. Germline CDR1 is LGHNA and CDR2 is YSLEER. CDR3 length: 16 residues. Unmatched junction bases numbered 3, after V lost 3 bases and J lost 3 bases. CDR3 region: CASSQGLAGGRYEQYF. DNA of the CDR3: TGCGCCAGCAGCCAGGGACTAGCGGGGGGACGCTACGAGCAGTACTTC.

The chain combines TRBV21-1 with TRBJ2-3; the D call TRBD2 from the table was never checked on the DNA. TRBV21-1 is classified as a pseudogene. This CDR3 has 15 amino acids. CDR3 DNA sequence: TGTGCCAGCACCTCGGCGACTACTAGCACAGATACGCAGTATTTT. Its protein product is CASTSATTSTDTQYF.

This chain connects TRBV20-1 to TRBJ1-5, with D maybe TRBD1 (5 bases). Trimming pared 0 bases from V and 2 bases from J, leaving 17 bases between. The CDR3 sequence is 17 residues long. The germline CDR1 and CDR2 sequences are DFQATT and SNEGSKA (reference sequence). The CDR3 nucleotides are TGCAGTGCTAGAGATAGTAGACTCCTAGGGGGCAATCAGCCCCAGCATTTT. Translation gives CSARDSRLLGGNQPQHF.

This clonotype was found many times. The chain employs TRBV6-1 and TRBJ2-7; TRBD1 is a possible D gene (5 bases). This CDR3 has 13 residues. Germline lookup yields CDR1 MNHNS and CDR2 SASEGT. The V end was cut by 2 bases, the J end by 3 bases, with 8 bases between. CDR3 sequence reads: CASSESGNYEQYF. CDR3 bases: TGTGCCAGCAGTGAATCAGGGAACTACGAGCAGTACTTC.

This clonotype was detected ten times or more. The CDR3 loop is CASSYSHLDNEQYF. In DNA form, the CDR3 reads TGTGCCAGCAGTTACTCACACCTTGACAACGAGCAGTACTTC. The J gene is TRBJ2-7, the V gene TRBV6-6; D ambiguous. V lost 0 bases, J lost 5 bases, and 11 bases lay in between. The CDR3 loop spans 14 amino acids. Germline loops: CDR1 MNHNY, CDR2 SVGAGI (reference sequence).

The count of this clonotype is one. The genes are TRBV7-2 and TRBJ2-1; 9 bases match TRBD1. The germline V gene has CDR1 SGHTA and CDR2 FQGNSA. The length of the CDR3 is 16 residues. V trimming: 5 bases; J trimming: 8 bases; junction bases outside the gene matches: 13. CDR3: CASSRAPGQGKDEQFF. DNA of the CDR3: TGTGCCAGCAGCCGAGCCCCGGGACAGGGTAAAGATGAGCAGTTCTTC.

Only a few counts were recorded for this clonotype. The chain links TRBV15 to TRBJ1-1, with D possibly being TRBD1 (6 bases). The germline V and J ends were trimmed by 7 bases and 7 bases, with 13 bases remaining between them. CDR1 and CDR2 from the germline V gene are LNHNV and YYDKDF (reference sequence). There are 12 residues in the CDR3. CDR3 in DNA: TGTGCCACCACTCGCCCGACAGGTGAAGCTTTCTTT. Translated: CATTRPTGEAFF.

As for this clonotype: A much larger clone sits a single nucleotide away, making a read error possible. The genes are TRBV5-1 and TRBJ2-2, with D possibly TRBD2 on 5 matching bases. Germline CDR1 is SGHRS and CDR2 is YFSETQ. The CDR3 covers 16 residues. CDR3 loop: CASSLRVADNTGDLFF. As DNA, the CDR3 is TGCGCCAGCAGCTTGAGGGTGGCGGATAACACCGGGGATCTGTTTTTT.

V gene TRBV4-3 combines with J gene TRBJ2-2; 7 bases are a match to TRBD2. Unmatched junction bases numbered 8, after V lost 6 bases and J lost 1 base. The germline CDR1 and CDR2 sequences are LGHNA and YSLEER. The CDR3 is 16 amino acids. CDR3 nucleotides: TGCGCCAGCAGTCAAAATGGACTAGTGAACACCGGGGAGCTGTTTTTT. Its translation: CASSQNGLVNTGELFF.

The chain combines TRBV25-1 with TRBJ2-7; D ambiguous. This CDR3 spans 13 amino acids. Trimming stripped 1 base from V and 3 bases from J, with 7 bases between. Germline V CDR1 and CDR2: MGHDK, SYGVNS. CDR3 sequence (DNA): TGTGCCAGCAGTGAATCTTACAACTACGAGCAGTACTTC. It encodes CASSESYNYEQYF.

This clonotype appeared many times. This sequence joins TRBV2 and TRBJ2-6; D is uncertain. V gave up 5 bases and J gave up 0 bases, with 14 bases separating them. The CDR3 is 17 residues long. Germline loops: CDR1 SNHLY, CDR2 FYNNEI. Here the CDR3 DNA reads TGTGCCAGCAGTCAGGACCTGGTGGACTCTGGGGCCAACGTCCTGACTTTC. It yields the protein CASSQDLVDSGANVLTF. The entire variable domain, with the rest obtained from reference TRBV2 and TRBJ2-6, is as follows: EPEVTQTPSHQVTQMGQEVILRCVPISNHLYFYWYRQILGQKVEFLVSFYNNEISEKSEIFDDQFSVERPDGSNFTLKIRSTKLEDSAMYFCASSQDLVDSGANVLTFGAGSRLTVL.

This clonotype was found a few times. CDR3 residues: CASSEAQGMYGYTF. CDR3 DNA: TGTGCCAGCAGTGAAGCTCAGGGAATGTATGGCTACACCTTC. The gene calls are TRBV2 and TRBJ1-2; tentatively, D is TRBD1 (5 bases). The V gene's germline CDR1 is SNHLY and CDR2 FYNNEI. The CDR3 covers 14 residues. V lost 0 bases to trimming and J lost 5 bases, with 10 bases between them.